This section outlines one T cell receptor beta chain sequence together with its context. This specimen belongs to a study of PD-1 blockade in classical Hodgkin lymphoma. Profiled with immunoSEQ multiplex PCR; TCRdb holds only in-frame clones, not every one. The sample lists about 35,000 clones, 80% to 90% occurring once. The time point: newly diagnosed, previously untreated cHL patient sample. Negative magnetic selection isolated CD4+ T cells from thawed PBMCs. CDR1 SNHLY and CDR2 FYNNEI come from the germline V gene. The CDR3 spans 14 residues. The V segment lost 6 bases and the J segment 4 bases; nucleotides outside the gene matches: 8.

V is TRBV2 and J is TRBJ1-1, with 7 bases lining up with TRBD1. The sequenced material came from CD4+ T cells from blood. The sequence was obtained from a human donor with classical Hodgkin lymphoma. CDR3 residues: CASRPTGAGTEAFF. As DNA, the CDR3 is TGTGCCAGCAGACCCACAGGGGCGGGCACTGAAGCTTTCTTT.